This T cell receptor (beta chain) derives from a study of blood T cell repertoires in COVID-19 (dated by TCRdb to about 2020). Regarding the research as a whole: Samples covering the acute and convalescent phases of COVID-19 were provided by collaborators in the United States, Italy and Spain. HLA class I and class II types, where available, came from metadata supplied by the sample provider rather than from assay-based typing. Nearly every sample came with metadata listing a de-identified subject ID, COVID-19 status, age in years and sex. Samples came from the ongoing ImmuneRACE study (first 160 participants) plus 1,254 subjects from 6 global collaborators. Subjects who had been exposed to COVID-19, were actively infected with it, or had recovered from it provided the deeply sampled blood TCRbeta repertoires that made up the dataset. The repertoires were made available in a free public database intended to serve as a resource for research on the immune response to SARS-CoV-2. The prospective study material was composed of cDNA or gDNA derived from T cells, B-cell-depleted T cells, or PBMCs. Study-wide findings and limitations: How much clinical and demographic metadata was included differed by source and by participant, and the metadata was provided uncurated.

This clone appeared a few times. Its antigen is still unknown. The input lacks base qualities; no much larger clone sits a single base away. The same CDR3 arises from other DNA sequences in this sample as well. Each collaborating institution followed its own protocols to collect whole blood in K2EDTA tubes. For TCRbeta analysis, collaborators shipped samples in one of three forms: frozen whole blood, isolated PBMCs, or DNA extracted from either of those sample types. TCRbeta CDR3 regions were amplified from genomic DNA by means of the immunoSEQ Assay, a bias-controlled multiplex PCR. The published analysis was carried out like this. Nucleated cell counts per sample were estimated from amplification of reference gene primers within the assay. To quantify the absolute abundance of each unique TCRbeta CDR3 rearrangement, sequence reads were collapsed and filtered. For each sample, productive Simpson clonality was calculated as the square root of Simpson's diversity index across productive rearrangements. TCRdb provides this immuneACCESS table in a form limited to in-frame rearrangements. Some clones are lacking; in checked studies, under half of them reflect an unresolved V gene, and why the rest are absent is not known. V and J calls plus clone size are reproduced from that table; the DNA served to infer D and trimming. The table for this sample lists 160,000 or so clones; around 80% of them were counted only once. Approximately 9.4% of the sample is taken by the ten largest.

The germline V gene provides CDR1 SGHTA and CDR2 FQGNSA. Including the terminal cysteine and phenylalanine, the CDR3 comprises 14 residues. CDR3 DNA is the only sequence kept; it has 42 bases, read in frame from the first base. V loses 4 bases at its end and J loses 4 bases; junction bases beyond the gene matches: 2. Specimen: peripheral blood. The chain uses TRBV7-2 and TRBJ2-7; 12 bases in the middle match TRBD2. This TCR derives from a woman aged 50 to 60 with acute or convalescent COVID-19. The nucleotides are TGTGCCAGCAGCTCGACTAGCGGGGGATACGAGCAGTACTTC. The translation is CASSSTSGGYEQYF.